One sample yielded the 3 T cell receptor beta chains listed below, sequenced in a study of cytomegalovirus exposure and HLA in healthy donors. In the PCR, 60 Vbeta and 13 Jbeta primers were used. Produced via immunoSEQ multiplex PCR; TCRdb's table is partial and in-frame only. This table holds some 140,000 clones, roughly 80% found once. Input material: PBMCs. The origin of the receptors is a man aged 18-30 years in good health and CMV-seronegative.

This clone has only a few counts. The CDR3 bases are TGTGCCAGCAGTGAAGGCAGAAGATCACCCCTCCACTTT. Amino acid sequence: CASSEGRRSPLHF. The chain employs TRBV2 and TRBJ1-6; D is undetermined. In germline, CDR1 is SNHLY, CDR2 FYNNEI. The CDR3 spans 13 residues. With 1 base removed from V and 10 bases from J, the gap between germline ends came to 8 bases.

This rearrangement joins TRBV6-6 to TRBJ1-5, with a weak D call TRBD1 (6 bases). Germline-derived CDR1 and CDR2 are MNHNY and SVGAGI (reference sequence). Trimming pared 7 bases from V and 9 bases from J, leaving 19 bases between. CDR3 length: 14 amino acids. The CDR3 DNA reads TGTGCCAGCATCGGCGGGGGGGCTGCGCTGCCCCAGCATTTT. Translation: CASIGGGAALPQHF.

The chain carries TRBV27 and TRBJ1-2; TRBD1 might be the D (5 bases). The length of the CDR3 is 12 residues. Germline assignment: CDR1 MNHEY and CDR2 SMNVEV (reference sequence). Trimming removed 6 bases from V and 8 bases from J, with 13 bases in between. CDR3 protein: CASRDAGPGYTF. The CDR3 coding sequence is TGTGCCAGCAGGGATGCGGGGCCCGGCTACACCTTC.